The clone carrying this T cell receptor (beta chain) was seen ten or more times. What it recognizes is unknown. Donors gave 8 to 10 milliliters of peripheral blood apiece. Samples had at least 6.5 million PBMCs isolated from them. The V and J ends lost 6 bases and 6 bases respectively, with 12 bases between them. This CDR3 spans 13 amino acids. Germline loops: CDR1 MNHEY, CDR2 SVGEGT. These data come from a study of blood T cells in healthy people across ages. A second PCR, run for 7 to 11 cycles, used a sample-barcoded 5' primer plus a J-beta primer mix. A single record per CDR3 protein comes from TCRdb applying MiXCR to the 5' RACE reads. The table includes approximately 900,000 distinct CDR3 sequences, 25% to 35% detected once. Study outcomes and limitations: More naive CD4+ cells and higher diversity were found in long-lived than in aged donors.

The same sample was also studied in work on T cells of mothers and their children.

The TCR was taken from a woman in her 40s in good health. The gene calls are TRBV6-2 or TRBV6-3 and TRBJ2-1; tentatively, D is TRBD2 (5 bases). The sequencing input was blood. The CDR3 DNA reads TGTGCCAGCAGCCGTCTAGCAGGCAATGAGCAGTTCTTC. Translated: CASSRLAGNEQFF.